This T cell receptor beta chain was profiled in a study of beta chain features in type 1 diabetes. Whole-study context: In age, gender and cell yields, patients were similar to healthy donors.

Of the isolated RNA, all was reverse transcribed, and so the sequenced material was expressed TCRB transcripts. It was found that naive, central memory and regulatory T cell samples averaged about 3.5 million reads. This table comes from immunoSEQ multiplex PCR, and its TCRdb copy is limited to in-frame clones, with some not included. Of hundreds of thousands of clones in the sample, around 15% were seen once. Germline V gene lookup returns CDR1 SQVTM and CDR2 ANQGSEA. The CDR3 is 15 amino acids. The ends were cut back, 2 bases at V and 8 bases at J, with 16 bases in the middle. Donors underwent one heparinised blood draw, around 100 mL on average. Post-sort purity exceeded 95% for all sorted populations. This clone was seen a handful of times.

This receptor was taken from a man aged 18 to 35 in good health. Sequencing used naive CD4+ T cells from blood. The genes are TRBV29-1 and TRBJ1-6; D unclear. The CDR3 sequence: CSVERTGPLDSPLHF. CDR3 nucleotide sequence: TGCAGCGTTGAACGTACCGGCCCTCTGGATTCACCCCTCCACTTT.